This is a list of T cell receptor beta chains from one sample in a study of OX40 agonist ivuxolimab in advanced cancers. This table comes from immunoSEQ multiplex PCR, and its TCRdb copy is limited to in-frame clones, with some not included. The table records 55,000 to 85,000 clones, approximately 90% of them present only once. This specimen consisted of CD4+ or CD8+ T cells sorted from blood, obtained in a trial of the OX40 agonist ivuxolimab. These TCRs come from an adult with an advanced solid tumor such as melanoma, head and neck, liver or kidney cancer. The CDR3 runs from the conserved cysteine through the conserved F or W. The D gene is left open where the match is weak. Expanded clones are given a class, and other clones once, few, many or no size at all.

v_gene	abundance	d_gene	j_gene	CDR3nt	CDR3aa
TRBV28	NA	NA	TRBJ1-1	TGTGCCAGCAGTCTGCGCCCGGCCGCTGAAGCTTTCTTT	CASSLRPAAEAFF
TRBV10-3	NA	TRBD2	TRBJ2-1	TGTGCCATCAGTGAGGCGGGAGGGAATGAGCAGTTCTTC	CAISEAGGNEQFF
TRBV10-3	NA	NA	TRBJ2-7	TGTGCCATCAGTGTTCCGGGGGAGTACGAGCAGTACTTC	CAISVPGEYEQYF
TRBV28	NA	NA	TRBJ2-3	TGTGCCAGCAGTTTTGAATCCGGCGCAGATACGCAGTATTTT	CASSFESGADTQYF
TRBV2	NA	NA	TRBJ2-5	TGTGCCAGCAGTGGCCCTGGTTCGGGGCTAAGGGAGACCCAGTACTTC	CASSGPGSGLRETQYF
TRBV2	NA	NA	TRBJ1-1	TGTGCCAGCACCCCTATCTTCTCCGTGAACACTGAAGCTTTCTTT	CASTPIFSVNTEAFF
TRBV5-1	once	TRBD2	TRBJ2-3	TGCGCCAGCAGCCCATCCCCACTAGCGGGAGGGGGCACAGATACGCAGTATTTT	CASSPSPLAGGGTDTQYF
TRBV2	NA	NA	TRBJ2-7	TGTGCCAGCAGTGAAGCGCTTTCTCGAGGAATCTCCTACGAGCAGTACTTC	CASSEALSRGISYEQYF
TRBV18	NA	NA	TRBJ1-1	TGTGCCAGCTCCCGTTCCTCCCCGACTGAAGCTTTCTTT	CASSRSSPTEAFF
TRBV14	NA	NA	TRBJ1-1	TGTGCCAGCAGCCAAGTAGGCTCCTGGGGGACTGAAGCTTTCTTT	CASSQVGSWGTEAFF
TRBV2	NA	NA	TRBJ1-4	TGTGCCAGCAGTGAAGCCGAGCAGGGCGGTGAAAAACTGTTTTTT	CASSEAEQGGEKLFF
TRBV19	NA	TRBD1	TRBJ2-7	TGTGCCAGCGAGCCCACAATGACAGGGCTTACCTACGAGCAGTACTTC	CASEPTMTGLTYEQYF
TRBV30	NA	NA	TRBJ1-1	TGTGCCTGGAGTATCTCAGGGAGGACTGAAGCTTTCTTT	CAWSISGRTEAFF
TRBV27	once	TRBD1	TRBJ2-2	TGTGCCAGCAGTTTATCCAGGGGGCTCGGCACCGGGGAGCTGTTTTTT	CASSLSRGLGTGELFF
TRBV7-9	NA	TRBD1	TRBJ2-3	TGTGCCAGCAGCTCAGGCCCGGGACAGGGTACAGATACGCAGTATTTT	CASSSGPGQGTDTQYF
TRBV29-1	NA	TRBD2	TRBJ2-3	TGCAGCGCAGGGACTAGCGGGGATACGCAGTATTTT	CSAGTSGDTQYF
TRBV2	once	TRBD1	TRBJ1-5	TGTGCCAGCAGGGGGTCTCCGGGACAGTTTCAGCCCCAGCATTTT	CASRGSPGQFQPQHF
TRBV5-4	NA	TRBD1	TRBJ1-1	TGTGCCAGCAGCCAATTCGACAGGGATTGGGGCACTGAAGCTTTCTTT	CASSQFDRDWGTEAFF
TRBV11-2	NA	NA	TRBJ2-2	TGTGCCAGCAGCCCCTTCTTGTTCGGGGAGCTGTTTTTT	CASSPFLFGELFF
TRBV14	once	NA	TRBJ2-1	TGTGCCAGCAGCCAAGATCGGCTGCGCTCCTACAATGAGCAGTTCTTC	CASSQDRLRSYNEQFF
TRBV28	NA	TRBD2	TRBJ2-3	TGTGCCAGCAGTACCCGACTAGCGGGAGAGGCAGATACGCAGTATTTT	CASSTRLAGEADTQYF
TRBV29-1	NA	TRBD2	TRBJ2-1	TGCAGCGTTGAAGCGACTAGCGGGAGTGTCTACAATGAGCAGTTCTTC	CSVEATSGSVYNEQFF
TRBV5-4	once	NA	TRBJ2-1	TGTGCCAGCAGCTTGTACGGGCGCAATGAGCAGTTCTTC	CASSLYGRNEQFF
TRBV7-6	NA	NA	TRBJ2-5	TGTGCCAGCAGCTTAGTACAAGCCCAAGAGACCCAGTACTTC	CASSLVQAQETQYF
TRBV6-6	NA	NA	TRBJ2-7	TGTGCCAGCAGTTACGAGGGGCAGCCCAACTACGAGCAGTACTTC	CASSYEGQPNYEQYF
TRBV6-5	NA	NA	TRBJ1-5	TGTGCCAGCAGTGTGAGTATGCTCCAGCCCCAGCATTTT	CASSVSMLQPQHF
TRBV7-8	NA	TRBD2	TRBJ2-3	TGTGCCAGCAGCACACGACTAGCGGGAGCCTCAGATACGCAGTATTTT	CASSTRLAGASDTQYF
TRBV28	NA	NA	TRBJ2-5	TGTGCCAGCAGTTTAGGCCAGGCCTACCAAGAGACCCAGTACTTC	CASSLGQAYQETQYF
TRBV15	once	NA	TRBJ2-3	TGTGCCACCAGCAGTCCCGTGATAGGGGGCACAGATACGCAGTATTTT	CATSSPVIGGTDTQYF
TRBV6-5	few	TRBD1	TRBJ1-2	TGTGCCAGCAGAGGGACAGGGCAAGGGGATGGCTACACCTTC	CASRGTGQGDGYTF
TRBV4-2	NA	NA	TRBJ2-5	TGTGCCAGCAGCCAAGATGTTACCTACTCCTCTGTCCCCCAGTACTTC	CASSQDVTYSSVPQYF
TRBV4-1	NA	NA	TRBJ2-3	TGCGCCAGCAGCCAAGATGGGCTGGGCCGCACAGATACGCAGTATTTT	CASSQDGLGRTDTQYF
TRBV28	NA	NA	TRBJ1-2	TGTGCCAGCAGTCCGCCGGAGGTAGGGGGCTACACCTTC	CASSPPEVGGYTF
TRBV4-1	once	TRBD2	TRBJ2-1	TGCGCCAGCAGCCAAGCGAGGGGACTAGCGGGAGGCCCCTCTTACAATGAGCAGTTCTTC	CASSQARGLAGGPSYNEQFF
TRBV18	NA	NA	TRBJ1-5	TGTGCCAGCTCAGCCAGGGAAACTCAGCCCCAGCATTTT	CASSARETQPQHF
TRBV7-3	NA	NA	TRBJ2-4	TGTGCCAGCAGCTCCCAGGGGGGCCTAGCCAAAAACATTCAGTACTTC	CASSSQGGLAKNIQYF
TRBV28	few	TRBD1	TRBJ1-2	TGTGCCAGCAGCCGGGACAGGTTGAACTATGGCTACACCTTC	CASSRDRLNYGYTF
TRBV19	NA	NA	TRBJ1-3	TGTGCCAGTAGTAGAGACAGCTCTGGAAACACCATATATTTT	CASSRDSSGNTIYF
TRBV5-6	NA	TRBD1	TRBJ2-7	TGTGCCAGCAGCTACGACAGGGGCGAGCAGTACTTC	CASSYDRGEQYF
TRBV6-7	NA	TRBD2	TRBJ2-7	TGTGCCAGCAGGCAGAGCGGGAGGTTAACCTACGAGCAGTACTTC	CASRQSGRLTYEQYF
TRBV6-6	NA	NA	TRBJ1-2	TGTGCCAGCAGTTTCCAGGGTTATGGCTACACCTTC	CASSFQGYGYTF
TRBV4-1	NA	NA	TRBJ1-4	TGCGCCAGCAGCCTCCCCGCAGGGGAACTGTTTTTT	CASSLPAGELFF
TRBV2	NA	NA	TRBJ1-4	TGTGCCAGCAGTGAAATGGGGGGCGTAAAACTGTTTTTT	CASSEMGGVKLFF
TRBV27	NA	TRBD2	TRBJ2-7	TGTGCCAGCACGGGGACTAGCGGGAGGCGGTCCTACGAGCAGTACTTC	CASTGTSGRRSYEQYF
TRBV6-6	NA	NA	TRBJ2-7	TGTGCCAGCAGTCTCGCCGGGACCCCCAGAGAGCAGTACTTC	CASSLAGTPREQYF
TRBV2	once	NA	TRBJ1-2	TGTGCCAGCAGTGAAGAAGGGACGGTAGCTAACTATGGCTACACCTTC	CASSEEGTVANYGYTF
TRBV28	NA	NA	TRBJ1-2	TGTGCCAGCAGTTCCACCGGGGTCCTCCTCGGCTATGGCTACACCTTC	CASSSTGVLLGYGYTF
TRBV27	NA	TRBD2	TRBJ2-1	TGTGCCAGCAGTTGGTCTAGCGGGAGTTTAAGGTTCTTC	CASSWSSGSLRFF
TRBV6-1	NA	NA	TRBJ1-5	TGTGCCAGCAGTGAAGCCAGGGCTGGCAATCAGCCCCAGCATTTT	CASSEARAGNQPQHF